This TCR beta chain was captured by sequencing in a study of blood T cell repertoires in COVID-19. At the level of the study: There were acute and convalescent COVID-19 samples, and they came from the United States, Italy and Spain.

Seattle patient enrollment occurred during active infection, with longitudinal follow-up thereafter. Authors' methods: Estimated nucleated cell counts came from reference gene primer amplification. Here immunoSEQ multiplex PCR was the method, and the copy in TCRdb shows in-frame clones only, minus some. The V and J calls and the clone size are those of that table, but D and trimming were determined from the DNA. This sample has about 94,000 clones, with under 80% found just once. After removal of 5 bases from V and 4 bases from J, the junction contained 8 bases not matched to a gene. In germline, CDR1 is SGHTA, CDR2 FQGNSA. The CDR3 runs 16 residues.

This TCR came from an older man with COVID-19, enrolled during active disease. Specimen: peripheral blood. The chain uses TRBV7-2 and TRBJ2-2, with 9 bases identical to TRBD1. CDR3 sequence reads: CASSPRLTGGTGELFF. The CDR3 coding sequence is TGTGCCAGCAGCCCGCGGCTGACAGGGGGCACCGGGGAGCTGTTTTTT.